The rows below give T cell receptor beta chains drawn from one sample of a study of blood T cell repertoires in COVID-19. The protocol was immunoSEQ multiplex PCR, while the TCRdb copy is restricted to in-frame clones and leaves out a portion. The table lists approximately 150,000 clones, roughly 87% of them singletons, with 3% to 4.5% in the top ten. The sequenced material came from peripheral blood. The source is a woman in her fifties or sixties who had recovered from COVID-19. CDR3s include the opening cysteine and the closing phenylalanine or tryptophan. A D gene is named only where the DNA matches it firmly. Expanded clones are given a class, and other clones once, few, many or no size at all.

clone_size j_call v_call d_call cdr3_aa cdr3_nt
. TRBJ2-7 TRBV7-2 TRBD1 CASSPGQGAWYEQYF TGTGCCAGCAGCCCGGGACAGGGGGCTTGGTACGAGCAGTACTTC
. TRBJ2-4 TRBV7-9 TRBD1 CASSSRGQGNIQYF TGTGCCAGCAGCTCGCGGGGACAGGGAAACATTCAGTACTTC
. TRBJ1-1 TRBV25-1 . CASSEWREGAEAFF TGTGCCAGCAGTGAATGGAGGGAAGGGGCTGAAGCTTTCTTT
. TRBJ1-5 TRBV28 TRBD1 CASSFTGGQPQHF TGTGCCAGCAGTTTCACAGGGGGCCAGCCCCAGCATTTT
. TRBJ1-2 TRBV5-6 . CASSSGRGSYGYTF TGTGCCAGCAGCTCAGGCAGGGGTTCCTATGGCTACACCTTC
. TRBJ1-6 TRBV19 . CASSQGIRSPLHF TGTGCCAGTAGTCAGGGGATCCGGTCACCCCTCCACTTT
. TRBJ1-1 TRBV28 TRBD1 CASSLDQGALAFF TGTGCCAGCAGTTTAGATCAGGGGGCGCTGGCTTTCTTT
. TRBJ2-6 TRBV2 TRBD1 CASSGRDRVSGANVLTF TGTGCCAGCAGTGGGCGCGACAGGGTCTCTGGGGCCAACGTCCTGACTTTC
. TRBJ1-2 TRBV9 TRBD1 CASSVDADRAGGYTF TGTGCCAGCAGCGTGGATGCGGACAGGGCGGGCGGCTACACCTTC
. TRBJ2-5 TRBV9 TRBD2 CASSVSGGEETQYF TGTGCCAGCAGCGTTAGCGGGGGGGAAGAGACCCAGTACTTC
few TRBJ1-6 TRBV2 TRBD1 CASSESGQASSYNSPLHF TGTGCCAGCAGTGAATCCGGACAGGCCAGCTCCTATAATTCACCCCTCCACTTT
. TRBJ2-3 TRBV12-1 . CASSFSETGVTDTQYF TGTGCCAGCAGCTTTTCCGAGACAGGGGTCACAGATACGCAGTATTTT
. TRBJ2-2 TRBV7-9 TRBD1 CATPRQGGNTGELFF TGTGCCACCCCAAGACAGGGCGGGAACACCGGGGAGCTGTTTTTT
. TRBJ2-5 TRBV3-1/TRBV3-2 TRBD1 CASSQRTGGEETQYF TGTGCCAGCAGCCAAAGGACAGGGGGGGAAGAGACCCAGTACTTC
. TRBJ2-7 TRBV5-5 TRBD2 CASSFRGVGYEQYF TGTGCCAGCAGCTTTCGGGGGGTCGGCTACGAGCAGTACTTC
. TRBJ1-2 TRBV4-1 TRBD1 CASSQGYRGPRQGYGYTF TGCGCCAGCAGCCAAGGTTACAGGGGACCAAGACAGGGGTATGGCTACACCTTC
few TRBJ2-7 TRBV5-1 . CASSVGGASYEQYF TGCGCCAGCAGCGTCGGAGGTGCGAGCTACGAGCAGTACTTC
. TRBJ2-5 TRBV10-3 TRBD1 CAIRGGQGEETQYF TGTGCCATCAGGGGGGGACAGGGAGAAGAGACCCAGTACTTC
. TRBJ1-4 TRBV9 . CASSDSPLRVGGEKLFF TGTGCCAGCAGCGATTCCCCCCTGAGGGTTGGAGGTGAAAAACTGTTTTTT
. TRBJ1-5 TRBV15 . CATSSLKGNQPQHF TGTGCCACCAGCAGCCTAAAAGGCAATCAGCCCCAGCATTTT
. TRBJ2-1 TRBV29-1 TRBD2 CSVSGTSGGYNEQFF TGCAGCGTTTCCGGGACTAGCGGGGGATACAATGAGCAGTTCTTC
. TRBJ1-1 TRBV5-1 TRBD1 CASTGAFSNTEAFF TGCGCCAGTACAGGGGCTTTTTCGAACACTGAAGCTTTCTTT
. TRBJ2-3 TRBV5-1 . CASSLDGVSGTDTQYF TGCGCCAGCAGCTTGGACGGGGTCTCTGGCACAGATACGCAGTATTTT
. TRBJ2-1 TRBV29-1 TRBD1 CSAPRGRNNEQFF TGCAGCGCCCCTAGGGGGCGGAACAATGAGCAGTTCTTC
. TRBJ2-7 TRBV2 . CASSLQYEQYF TGTGCCAGCAGTTTACAGTACGAGCAGTACTTC
. TRBJ2-5 TRBV15 . CATSRDRETQYF TGTGCCACCAGCAGAGACCGGGAGACCCAGTACTTC
once TRBJ1-1 TRBV6-5 TRBD1 CASSYAGTGVTEAFF TGTGCCAGCAGTTACGCCGGGACAGGGGTCACTGAAGCTTTCTTT
. TRBJ1-4 TRBV7-5 . CVRSLDNRGQPNEKLFF TGTGTCAGAAGCTTAGATAACCGGGGACAGCCTAATGAAAAACTGTTTTTT
. TRBJ2-1 TRBV3-1/TRBV3-2 . CASSQDQSREQFF TGTGCCAGCAGCCAAGACCAGTCCCGTGAGCAGTTCTTC
. TRBJ1-1 TRBV10-3 . CAISESRQLTEAFF TGTGCCATCAGTGAGTCGAGACAGCTCACTGAAGCTTTCTTT
. TRBJ2-7 TRBV28 . CASSPFGYEQYF TGTGCCAGCAGTCCCTTCGGTTACGAGCAGTACTTC
. TRBJ2-3 TRBV5-1 TRBD1 CASSLGLTGEDTQYF TGCGCCAGCAGCTTGGGCTTGACAGGGGAGGATACGCAGTATTTT
. TRBJ2-5 TRBV3-1/TRBV3-2 . CASSQGGQYQETQYF TGTGCCAGCAGCCAAGGAGGGCAGTACCAAGAGACCCAGTACTTC
. TRBJ1-6 TRBV28 . CASSGERSYNSPLHF TGTGCCAGCAGTGGAGAAAGATCCTATAATTCACCCCTCCACTTT
. TRBJ2-1 TRBV5-1 . CASSNSASYNEQFF TGCGCCAGCAGCAACAGTGCCTCCTACAATGAGCAGTTCTTC
. TRBJ2-1 TRBV5-4 TRBD2 CASSFVAGKNNEQFF TGTGCCAGCAGCTTTGTAGCGGGGAAGAACAATGAGCAGTTCTTC
. TRBJ2-3 TRBV18 . CASSPPGTKRSTDTQYF TGTGCCAGCTCACCACCCGGGACAAAACGGAGCACAGATACGCAGTATTTT
. TRBJ1-2 TRBV6-5 TRBD1 CASIPPGGALGYTF TGTGCCAGCATCCCCCCAGGGGGCGCCCTTGGCTACACCTTC
few TRBJ1-1 TRBV18 TRBD1 CASSGDREAFF TGTGCCAGCTCCGGGGACAGAGAAGCTTTCTTT
. TRBJ2-7 TRBV11-1 TRBD1 CASAGGSGTGVAEQYF TGTGCCAGCGCCGGGGGGTCCGGGACAGGGGTGGCCGAGCAGTACTTC
. TRBJ2-2 TRBV18 . CASSPPSVRAGELFF TGTGCCAGCTCACCACCGAGCGTCAGGGCCGGGGAGCTGTTTTTT
. TRBJ2-7 TRBV5-1 TRBD2 CASSLMTSGEYEQYF TGCGCCAGCAGCTTAATGACTAGCGGGGAGTACGAGCAGTACTTC
. TRBJ1-5 TRBV6-1 . CASSENRNQPQHF TGTGCCAGCAGTGAAAACAGAAATCAGCCCCAGCATTTT
. TRBJ1-3 TRBV5-1 TRBD1 CASSLGQGPSGNTIYF TGCGCCAGCAGCTTGGGACAGGGGCCCTCTGGAAACACCATATATTTT
. TRBJ1-6 TRBV23-1 TRBD1 CASSRGQGAGVLYNSPLHF TGCGCCAGCAGTCGCGGACAGGGGGCGGGGGTTCTGTATAATTCACCCCTCCACTTT
. TRBJ1-2 TRBV20-1 . CSASESTVYGYTF TGCAGTGCCAGTGAGTCGACTGTCTATGGCTACACCTTC
once TRBJ1-2 TRBV3-1/TRBV3-2 . CASSPIGVISDGYTF TGTGCCAGCAGCCCCATAGGAGTTATTTCCGATGGCTACACCTTC